This T cell receptor (beta chain) was sequenced for a study of blood T cell repertoires in COVID-19. Trimming shortened V by 0 bases and J by 10 bases, and 22 bases separated the two germline ends. This CDR3 contains 16 residues. Germline V gene data show CDR1 as SGHKS and CDR2 as YYEKEE (reference sequence). Per the study methods: Quantification of nucleated cells was approximated via reference gene primer amplification. Assay used: immunoSEQ multiplex PCR; TCRdb lists only in-frame clones, some missing. The V and J calls and the clone size are those of that table, but D and trimming were determined from the DNA. The repertoire includes some 130,000 clones, under 95% of them detected once, and approximately 3.5% sits in the top ten.

This clonotype was sampled from a middle-aged man with active COVID-19. The V and J genes are TRBV5-5 and TRBJ1-1; D remains unclear. The specimen sequenced was peripheral blood. The CDR3 DNA follows: TGTGCCAGCAGCTTGGTATCATCAGGACCTCCGAGCGGAGCTTTCTTT. Residues: CASSLVSSGPPSGAFF. The whole variable domain, filled in from reference TRBV5-5 and TRBJ1-1, reads DAGVTQSPTHLIKTRGQQVTLRCSPISGHKSVSWYQQVLGQGPQFIFQYYEKEERGRGNFPDRFSARQFPNYSSELNVNALLLGDSALYLCASSLVSSGPPSGAFFGQGTRLTVV.